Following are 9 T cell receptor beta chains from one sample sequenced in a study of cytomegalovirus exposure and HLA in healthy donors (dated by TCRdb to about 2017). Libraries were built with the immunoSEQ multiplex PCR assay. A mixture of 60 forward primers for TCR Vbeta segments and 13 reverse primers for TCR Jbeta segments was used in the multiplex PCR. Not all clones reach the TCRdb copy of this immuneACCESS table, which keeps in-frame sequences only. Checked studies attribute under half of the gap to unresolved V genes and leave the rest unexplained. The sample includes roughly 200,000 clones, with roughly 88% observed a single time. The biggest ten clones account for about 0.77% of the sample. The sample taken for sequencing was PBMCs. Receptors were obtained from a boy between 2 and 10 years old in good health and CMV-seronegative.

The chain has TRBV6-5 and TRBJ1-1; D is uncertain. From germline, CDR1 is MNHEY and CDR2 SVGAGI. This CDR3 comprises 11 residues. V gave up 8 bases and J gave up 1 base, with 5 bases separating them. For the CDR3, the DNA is TGTGCCAGCCACGGGAACACTGAAGCTTTCTTT. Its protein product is CASHGNTEAFF.

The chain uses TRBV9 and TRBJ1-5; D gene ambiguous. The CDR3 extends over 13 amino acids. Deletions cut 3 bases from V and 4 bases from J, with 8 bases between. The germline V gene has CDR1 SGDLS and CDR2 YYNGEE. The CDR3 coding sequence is TGTGCCAGCAGCGACGGGGAGAATCAGCCCCAGCATTTT. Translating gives CASSDGENQPQHF.

The CDR3 is CASSGGEFLSTDTQYF. The CDR3 coding sequence is TGCGCCAGCAGCGGAGGAGAGTTCCTCAGCACAGATACGCAGTATTTT. The V call is TRBV5-1, the J call TRBJ2-3; D may be TRBD2 (5 bases). V dropped 4 bases and J dropped 0 bases, with 15 bases sitting between them. The germline V gene encodes CDR1 SGHRS and CDR2 YFSETQ. There are 16 residues in the CDR3.

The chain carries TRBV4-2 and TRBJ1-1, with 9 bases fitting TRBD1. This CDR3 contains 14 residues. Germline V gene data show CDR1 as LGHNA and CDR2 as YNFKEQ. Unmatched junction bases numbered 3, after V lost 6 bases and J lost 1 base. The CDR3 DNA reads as TGTGCCAGCAGTCTGGACAGGGGGAACACTGAAGCTTTCTTT. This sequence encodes CASSLDRGNTEAFF.

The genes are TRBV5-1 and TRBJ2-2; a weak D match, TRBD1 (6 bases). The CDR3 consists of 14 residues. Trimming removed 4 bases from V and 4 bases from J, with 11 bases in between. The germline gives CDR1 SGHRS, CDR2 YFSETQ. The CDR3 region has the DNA TGCGCCAGCAGCCCGACCAGGGGCACCGGGGAGCTGTTTTTT. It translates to CASSPTRGTGELFF.

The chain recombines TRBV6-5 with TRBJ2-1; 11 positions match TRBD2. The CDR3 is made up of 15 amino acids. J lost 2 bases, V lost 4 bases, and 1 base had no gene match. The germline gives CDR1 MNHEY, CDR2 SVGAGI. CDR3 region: CASSSSGRPYNEQFF. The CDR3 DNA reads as TGTGCCAGCAGTTCTAGCGGGAGGCCCTACAATGAGCAGTTCTTC.

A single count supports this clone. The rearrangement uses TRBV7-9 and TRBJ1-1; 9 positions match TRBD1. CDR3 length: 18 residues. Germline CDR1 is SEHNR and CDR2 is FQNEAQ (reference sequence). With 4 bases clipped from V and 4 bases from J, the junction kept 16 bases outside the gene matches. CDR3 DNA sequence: TGTGCCAGCAGCTCAAGGTGGGACAGGGAAATTGTTGGCACTGAAGCTTTCTTT. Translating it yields CASSSRWDREIVGTEAFF.

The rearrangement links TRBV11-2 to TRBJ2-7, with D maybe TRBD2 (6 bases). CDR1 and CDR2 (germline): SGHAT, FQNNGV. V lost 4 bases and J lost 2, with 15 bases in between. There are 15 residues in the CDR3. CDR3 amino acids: CASSWVRDSAYEQYF. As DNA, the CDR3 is TGTGCCAGCAGCTGGGTCCGGGACTCTGCCTACGAGCAGTACTTC.

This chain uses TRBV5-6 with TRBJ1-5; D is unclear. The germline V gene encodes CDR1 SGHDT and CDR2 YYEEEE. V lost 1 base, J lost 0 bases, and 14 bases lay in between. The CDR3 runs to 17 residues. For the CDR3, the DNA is TGTGCCAGCAGCTTGTGGGCAGGCCTACATAGCAATCAGCCCCAGCATTTT. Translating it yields CASSLWAGLHSNQPQHF. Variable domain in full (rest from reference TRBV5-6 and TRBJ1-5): DAGVTQSPTHLIKTRGQQVTLRCSPKSGHDTVSWYQQALGQGPQFIFQYYEEEERQRGNFPDRFSGHQFPNYSSELNVNALLLGDSALYLCASSLWAGLHSNQPQHFGDGTRLSIL.